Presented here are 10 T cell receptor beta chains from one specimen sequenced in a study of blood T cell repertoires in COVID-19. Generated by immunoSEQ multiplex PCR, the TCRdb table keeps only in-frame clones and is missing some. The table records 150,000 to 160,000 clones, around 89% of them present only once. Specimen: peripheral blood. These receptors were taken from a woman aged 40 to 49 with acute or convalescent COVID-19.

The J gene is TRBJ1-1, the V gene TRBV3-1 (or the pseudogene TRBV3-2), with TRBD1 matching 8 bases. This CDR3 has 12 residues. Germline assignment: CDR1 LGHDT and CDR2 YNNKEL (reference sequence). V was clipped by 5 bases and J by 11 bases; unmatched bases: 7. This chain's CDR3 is CASSSAGGWAFF. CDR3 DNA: TGTGCCAGCAGCTCGGCAGGGGGCTGGGCTTTCTTT.

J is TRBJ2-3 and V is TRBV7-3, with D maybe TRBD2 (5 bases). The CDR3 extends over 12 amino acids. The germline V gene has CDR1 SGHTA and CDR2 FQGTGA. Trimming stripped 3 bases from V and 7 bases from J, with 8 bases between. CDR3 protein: CASSFDGNTQYF. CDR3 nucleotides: TGTGCCAGCAGCTTCGACGGGAATACGCAGTATTTT. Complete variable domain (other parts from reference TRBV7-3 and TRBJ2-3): GAGVSQTPSNKVTEKGKYVELRCDPISGHTALYWYRQSLGQGPEFLIYFQGTGAADDSGLPNDRFFAVRPEGSVSTLKIQRTERGDSAVYLCASSFDGNTQYFGPGTRLTVL.

CDR3 nucleotide sequence: TGCGCCAGCAGCCAGAGACCCGGGGAGACCCAGTACTTC. It encodes CASSQRPGETQYF. This chain connects TRBV4-1 to TRBJ2-5; D unclear. V was pared by 3 bases and J by 5 bases, with 10 bases between. The CDR3 spans 13 residues. CDR1 MGHRA and CDR2 YSYEKL come from the germline V gene.

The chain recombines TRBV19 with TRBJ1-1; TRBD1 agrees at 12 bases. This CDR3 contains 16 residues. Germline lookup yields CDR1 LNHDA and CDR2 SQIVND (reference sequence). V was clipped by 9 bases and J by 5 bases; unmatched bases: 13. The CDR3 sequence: CASLSPGQGAGTEAFF. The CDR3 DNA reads TGTGCCAGCCTATCTCCGGGACAGGGGGCTGGAACTGAAGCTTTCTTT. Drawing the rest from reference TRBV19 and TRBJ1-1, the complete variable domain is DGGITQSPKYLFRKEGQNVTLSCEQNLNHDAMYWYRQDPGQGLRLIYYSQIVNDFQKGDIAEGYSVSREKKESFPLTVTSAQKNPTAFYLCASLSPGQGAGTEAFFGQGTRLTVV.

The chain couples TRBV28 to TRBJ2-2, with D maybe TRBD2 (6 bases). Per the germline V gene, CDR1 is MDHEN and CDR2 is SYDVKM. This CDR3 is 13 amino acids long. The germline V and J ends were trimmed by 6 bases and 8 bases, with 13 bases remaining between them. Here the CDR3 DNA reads TGTGCCAGCAGCCCAGGGAGGTTAGGGGAGCTGTTTTTT. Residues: CASSPGRLGELFF.

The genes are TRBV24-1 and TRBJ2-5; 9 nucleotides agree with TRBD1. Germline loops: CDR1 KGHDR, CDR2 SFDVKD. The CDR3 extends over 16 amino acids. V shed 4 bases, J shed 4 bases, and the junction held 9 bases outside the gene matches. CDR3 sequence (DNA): TGTGCCACCAGTGACAAAGGACAGGGGCAGCGAGAGACCCAGTACTTC. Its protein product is CATSDKGQGQRETQYF.

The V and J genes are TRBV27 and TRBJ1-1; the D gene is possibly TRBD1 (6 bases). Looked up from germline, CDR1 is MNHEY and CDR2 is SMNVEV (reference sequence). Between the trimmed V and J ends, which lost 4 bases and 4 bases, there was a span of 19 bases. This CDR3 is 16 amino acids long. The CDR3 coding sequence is TGTGCCAGCAGTTCCTATACAGGGACGGCGGCCACTGAAGCTTTCTTT. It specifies CASSSYTGTAATEAFF.

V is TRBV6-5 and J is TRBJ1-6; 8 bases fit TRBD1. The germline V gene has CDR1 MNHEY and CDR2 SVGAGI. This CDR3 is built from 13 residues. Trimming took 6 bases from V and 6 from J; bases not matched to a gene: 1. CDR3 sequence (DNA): TGTGCCAGCAGGGGACAGGTTAATTCACCCCTCCACTTT. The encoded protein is CASRGQVNSPLHF.

The CDR3 DNA follows: TGTGCCAGTAGTATCGCGGAGGGGATTTTGGGCGTCACAGATACGCAGTATTTT. Its translation is CASSIAEGILGVTDTQYF. V and J are TRBV19 and TRBJ2-3; D might be TRBD2 (6 bases). The V end was cut by 3 bases, the J end by 2 bases, with 21 bases between. Per germline, CDR1 LNHDA and CDR2 SQIVND (reference sequence). CDR3 length: 18 residues.

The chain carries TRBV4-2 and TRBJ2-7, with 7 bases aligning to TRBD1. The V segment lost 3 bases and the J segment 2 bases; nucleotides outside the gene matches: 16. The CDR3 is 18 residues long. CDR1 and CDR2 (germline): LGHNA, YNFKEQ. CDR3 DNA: TGTGCCAGCAGCCAGGGGATCGTTACCGGGACAGTACCCTACGAGCAGTACTTC. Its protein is CASSQGIVTGTVPYEQYF.